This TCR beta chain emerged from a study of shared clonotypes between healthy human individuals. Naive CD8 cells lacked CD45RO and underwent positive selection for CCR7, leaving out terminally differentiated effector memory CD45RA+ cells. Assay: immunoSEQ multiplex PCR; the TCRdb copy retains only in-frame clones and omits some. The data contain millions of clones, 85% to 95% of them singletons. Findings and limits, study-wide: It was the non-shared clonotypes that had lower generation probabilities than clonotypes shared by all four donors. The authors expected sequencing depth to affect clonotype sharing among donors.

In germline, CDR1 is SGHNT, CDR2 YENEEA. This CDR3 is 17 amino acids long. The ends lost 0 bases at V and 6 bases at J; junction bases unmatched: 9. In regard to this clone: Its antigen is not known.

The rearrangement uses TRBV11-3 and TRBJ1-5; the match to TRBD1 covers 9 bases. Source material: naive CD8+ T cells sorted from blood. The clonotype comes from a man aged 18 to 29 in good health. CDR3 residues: CASSLDHRTGERQPQHF. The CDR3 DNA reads TGTGCCAGCAGCTTAGATCACCGGACAGGGGAGCGTCAGCCCCAGCATTTT.